This TCR beta chain was documented in a study of T cell responses to AZD1222 COVID-19 vaccine. V shed 0 bases and J 3 bases; nucleotides not matched to a gene: 2. CDR3 length: 14 amino acids. Germline lookup yields CDR1 SGHRS and CDR2 YFSETQ. The table came from immunoSEQ multiplex PCR; TCRdb's copy has only in-frame clones and leaves some out. This table holds 110,000 to 150,000 clones, approximately 90% found once. Study-level results: Mapped onto spike, vaccine-associated CD4 TCRs spanned it and were dominant at 160-218 and 743-854.

Details on this clone: Its antigen is still unknown. This CDR3 is also generated by other DNA sequences in the sample.

The chain couples TRBV5-1 to TRBJ1-1; 7 bases are a match to TRBD1. The material sequenced was peripheral blood, taken on day 0 of AZD1222 vaccination. This receptor was identified in an adult in good health. CDR3 nucleotides: TGCGCCAGCAGCTTGGGAGGGGGCTACACTGAAGCTTTCTTT. Amino acids: CASSLGGGYTEAFF.